This TCR beta chain was sequenced during a study of naive and memory T cell subsets. V lost 0 bases to trimming and J lost 1 base; unmatched junction nucleotides: 1. CDR3 size: 15 residues. Germline V lookup: CDR1 MDHEN, CDR2 SYDVKM. Note on this clonotype: What it recognizes is unknown.

Ligated cDNA underwent four rounds of PCR with nested alpha and beta constant region primers and SP2. TCRdb reprocessed the 5' RACE reads with MiXCR, giving one entry per CDR3 protein. The sample consists of 55,000 to 65,000 distinct CDR3 sequences, 6.5% to 9% of them appearing once. An oligonucleotide containing a UMI was ligated to the 3' end of TCR cDNA. Adult healthy volunteers gave 2.5 ml peripheral blood for whole-blood RNA. Cells were not sorted; total RNA input targeted roughly 1 to 1000 ng. Study results and limitations: Potentially, T cell activation and differentiation skew this RNA-based measurement.

This chain joins TRBV28 and TRBJ1-1; 8 bases fit TRBD1. This receptor was taken from a female donor in good health. The CDR3 bases are TGTGCCAGCAGTTTATGGGACAGGGAGAACACTGAAGCTTTCTTT. Translation gives CASSLWDRENTEAFF.